A single sample is the source of the 17 T cell receptor beta chains below, sequenced in a study of cytomegalovirus exposure and HLA in healthy donors. It was with 60 Vbeta and 13 Jbeta primers that the PCR ran. The table came from immunoSEQ multiplex PCR; TCRdb's copy has only in-frame clones and leaves some out. The sample lists 150,000 to 200,000 clones, around 84% occurring once. Sequencing used PBMCs. These receptors came from a woman younger than 35 in good health and CMV-seronegative.

The DNA of the CDR3 is TGTGCCAGCAGCTTCCCGGGGATGAGCTCCTACAATGAGCAGTTCTTC. As protein: CASSFPGMSSYNEQFF. The chain carries TRBV11-3 and TRBJ2-1, with a weak D call TRBD2 (5 bases). Trimming left V 3 bases short and J 0 bases short, with 12 bases between. Looked up from germline, CDR1 is SGHNT and CDR2 is YENEEA. This CDR3 spans 16 amino acids.

CDR3 loop: CASSQEAGLTYEQYF. The CDR3 DNA is TGCGCCAGCAGCCAAGAAGCGGGACTAACCTACGAGCAGTACTTC. The chain carries TRBV4-3 and TRBJ2-7; 7 bases agree with TRBD2. The J segment lost 2 bases and the V segment lost 0 bases, leaving 4 bases of the junction unmatched. The CDR3 is 15 amino acids. Germline-derived CDR1 and CDR2 are LGHNA and YSLEER.

The chain couples TRBV11-2 to TRBJ1-3, with D possibly matching TRBD1 (6 bases). Trimming left V 5 bases short and J 0 bases short, with 14 bases between. Per germline, CDR1 SGHAT and CDR2 FQNNGV. CDR3 size: 16 residues. The CDR3, as DNA: TGTGCCAGCAGCATACGACAGGCGGGCTCTGGAAACACCATATATTTT. It codes for CASSIRQAGSGNTIYF.

This clone was detected once. In DNA form, the CDR3 reads TGTGCCAGCAGTTACTCGAGGCGGGAGTACGAGCAGTACTTC. It encodes CASSYSRREYEQYF. V usage is TRBV6-5 and J usage is TRBJ2-5, with 7 bases that match TRBD2. Near its end, the DNA agrees better with TRBJ2-7, so the J call may be wrong. The CDR3 spans 14 residues. Per germline, CDR1 MNHEY and CDR2 SVGAGI.

The chain combines TRBV10-2 with TRBJ1-2; a possible D gene is TRBD1 (6 bases). V gave up 7 bases and J gave up 8 bases, with 17 bases separating them. This CDR3 is 13 amino acids long. The V gene's germline CDR1 is WSHSY and CDR2 SAAADI. The CDR3: CASMTSTGGGYTF. In nucleotides, the CDR3 is TGCGCCAGCATGACCTCGACAGGCGGAGGCTACACCTTC.

This rearrangement joins TRBV5-1 to TRBJ2-7, with TRBD2 matching over 9 bases. Germline lookup yields CDR1 SGHRS and CDR2 YFSETQ. This CDR3 has 15 residues. With 0 bases clipped from V and 2 bases from J, the junction kept 3 bases outside the gene matches. CDR3 nucleotide sequence: TGCGCCAGCAGCTTGGGTGGCGGGAGGGCCTACGAGCAGTACGTC. It specifies CASSLGGGRAYEQYV.

This clone has just a few counts. The rearrangement uses TRBV10-1 and TRBJ2-1; D might be TRBD2 (6 bases). V lost 6 bases, J lost 3 bases, and 15 bases lay in between. Germline CDR1 is WNHNN and CDR2 is SYGVQD (reference sequence). The CDR3 has 15 amino acids. CDR3 loop: CASSPGVLNYNEQFF. CDR3 sequence (DNA): TGCGCCAGCAGCCCGGGGGTACTAAACTACAATGAGCAGTTCTTC.

This chain uses TRBV2 with TRBJ1-1; D is uncertain. Trimming shortened V by 4 bases and J by 4 bases, and 10 bases separated the two germline ends. CDR1 is SNHLY, CDR2 FYNNEI, per germline. The CDR3 has 13 amino acids. For the CDR3, the DNA is TGTGCCAGCAGTGGGTCCGAGGGCACTGAAGCTTTCTTT. Its protein is CASSGSEGTEAFF.

The chain links TRBV6-1 to TRBJ2-5; 10 bases fit TRBD2. The CDR3 has 13 amino acids. Looked up from germline, CDR1 is MNHNS and CDR2 is SASEGT. With 10 bases clipped from V and 5 bases from J, the junction kept 7 bases outside the gene matches. In nucleotides, the CDR3 is TGTGCCATTCTAAGCGGGGGGGTGGAGACCCAGTACTTC. The encoded protein is CAILSGGVETQYF.

The chain joins TRBV27 to TRBJ2-1; no reliable D call. Germline loops: CDR1 MNHEY, CDR2 SMNVEV (reference sequence). The CDR3 covers 14 residues. V lost 6 bases and J lost 0, with 9 bases in between. The CDR3 is CASSTELSYNEQFF. The CDR3 nucleotides read TGTGCCAGCAGCACGGAGCTCTCCTACAATGAGCAGTTCTTC.

This clone was observed once. V usage is TRBV18 and J usage is TRBJ2-5; D call uncertain. Per germline, CDR1 KGHSH and CDR2 LQKENI. The length of the CDR3 is 13 residues. V shed 6 bases and J shed 2 bases, with 10 bases lying between them. This CDR3 is CASSLLLQETQYF. CDR3 DNA: TGTGCCAGCTCCCTCTTGTTACAAGAGACCCAGTACTTC.

This clone appeared a single time. The chain is built from TRBV29-1 and TRBJ1-1; D gene ambiguous. This CDR3 spans 11 amino acids. In germline, CDR1 is SQVTM, CDR2 ANQGSEA. V was shortened by 4 bases and J by 7 bases, with 10 bases between the two germline ends. The CDR3 nucleotides read TGCAGCGTTGTACAGCCGAGTGAAGCTTTCTTT. The encoded protein is CSVVQPSEAFF.

V is TRBV7-2 and J is TRBJ2-5; D uncertain. V was shortened by 0 bases and J by 1 base, with 9 bases between the two germline ends. This CDR3 region has 15 residues. Germline V CDR1 and CDR2: SGHTA, FQGNSA. The DNA for the CDR3 is TGTGCCAGCAGCTTAGCTGTCGAGAGCCAAGAGACCCAGTACTTC. Its translation: CASSLAVESQETQYF.

The genes are TRBV21-1 and TRBJ2-2; the DNA was not used to check the table's D call, TRBD2. TRBV21-1 is reported as a pseudogene. The CDR3 length is 21 residues. The CDR3 sequence: CASSRGQNPLAGGPWTGELFF. The DNA for the CDR3 is TGTGCCAGCAGCAGGGGACAGAACCCCTTAGCGGGAGGGCCGTGGACCGGGGAGCTGTTTTTT.

The chain is built from TRBV7-6 and TRBJ2-3, with D unresolved. Per germline, CDR1 SGHVS and CDR2 FNYEAQ. The CDR3 spans 14 residues. Trimming took off 1 base at V and 0 bases at J, with 5 bases between the two ends. CDR3 in amino acids: CASSLGPSTDTQYF. DNA of the CDR3: TGTGCCAGCAGCTTAGGTCCTAGCACAGATACGCAGTATTTT.

Notes on this clone: The same CDR3 also results from other DNA sequences found in this sample. The gene calls are TRBV14 and TRBJ2-5; D unresolved. The CDR3 totals 14 residues. Germline assignment: CDR1 SGHDN and CDR2 FVKESK. V lost 1 base to trimming and J lost 4 bases, with 10 bases between them. DNA of the CDR3: TGTGCCAGCAGCCAAGGAGCACGGTCAGAGACCCAGTACTTC. Translated, it gives CASSQGARSETQYF.

V usage is TRBV7-9 and J usage is TRBJ2-1, with TRBD2 identical over 12 bases. Germline CDR1 is SEHNR and CDR2 is FQNEAQ (reference sequence). The length of the CDR3 is 17 residues. The V and J ends lost 5 bases and 4 bases, in that order; junction bases with no gene match: 9. The CDR3 DNA sequence: TGTGCCAGCAGCGGCCTTAACGGACTAGCGGGGTACAATGAGCAGTTCTTC. Its translation: CASSGLNGLAGYNEQFF.